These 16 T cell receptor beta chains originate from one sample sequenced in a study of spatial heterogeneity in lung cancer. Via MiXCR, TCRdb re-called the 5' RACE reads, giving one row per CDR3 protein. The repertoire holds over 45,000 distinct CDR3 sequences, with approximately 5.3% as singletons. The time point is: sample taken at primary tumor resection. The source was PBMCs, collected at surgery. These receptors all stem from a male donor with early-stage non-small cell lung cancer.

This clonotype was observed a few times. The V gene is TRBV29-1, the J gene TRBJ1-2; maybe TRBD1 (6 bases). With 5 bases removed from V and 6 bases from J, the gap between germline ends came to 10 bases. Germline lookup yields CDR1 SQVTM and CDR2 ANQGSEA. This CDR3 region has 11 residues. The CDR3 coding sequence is TGCAGCGTTCTGGGGGCCAATGGCTACACCTTC. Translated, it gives CSVLGANGYTF.

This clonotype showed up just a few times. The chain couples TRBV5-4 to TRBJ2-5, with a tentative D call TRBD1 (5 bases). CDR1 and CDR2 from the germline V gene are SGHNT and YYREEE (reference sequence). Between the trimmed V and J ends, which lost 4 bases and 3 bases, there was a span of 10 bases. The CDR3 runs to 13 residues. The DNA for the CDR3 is TGTGCCAGCAGCGGTCCAGGGAAAGAGACCCAGTACTTC. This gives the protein CASSGPGKETQYF.

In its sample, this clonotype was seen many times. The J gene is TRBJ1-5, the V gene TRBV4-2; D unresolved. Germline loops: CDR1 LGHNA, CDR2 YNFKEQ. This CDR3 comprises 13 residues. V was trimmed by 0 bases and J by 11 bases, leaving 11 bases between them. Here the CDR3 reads CASSQEFPGTQHF. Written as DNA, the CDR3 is TGTGCCAGCAGCCAAGAGTTTCCCGGGACCCAGCATTTT.

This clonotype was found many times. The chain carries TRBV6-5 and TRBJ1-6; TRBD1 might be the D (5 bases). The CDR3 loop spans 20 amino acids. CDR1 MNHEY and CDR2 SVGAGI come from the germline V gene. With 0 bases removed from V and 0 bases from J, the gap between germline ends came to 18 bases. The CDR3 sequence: CASSYSRGGYSDSYNSPLHF. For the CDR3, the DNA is TGTGCCAGCAGTTACTCGAGGGGCGGGTATAGTGACTCCTATAATTCACCCCTCCACTTT.

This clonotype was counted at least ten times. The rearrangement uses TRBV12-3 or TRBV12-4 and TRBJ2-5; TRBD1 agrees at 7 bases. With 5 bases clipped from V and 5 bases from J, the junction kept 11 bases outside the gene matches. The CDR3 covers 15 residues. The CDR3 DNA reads TGTGCCAGCAGTCAACAAGGACAGGCCGGGGAGACCCAGTACTTC. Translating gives CASSQQGQAGETQYF.

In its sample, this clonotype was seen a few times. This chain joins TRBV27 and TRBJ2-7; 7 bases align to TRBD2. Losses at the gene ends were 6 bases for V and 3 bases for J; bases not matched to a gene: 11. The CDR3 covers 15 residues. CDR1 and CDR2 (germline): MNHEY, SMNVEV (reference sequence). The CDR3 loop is CASRELATLGYEQYF. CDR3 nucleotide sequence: TGTGCCAGCAGAGAACTAGCGACCTTAGGCTACGAGCAGTACTTC.

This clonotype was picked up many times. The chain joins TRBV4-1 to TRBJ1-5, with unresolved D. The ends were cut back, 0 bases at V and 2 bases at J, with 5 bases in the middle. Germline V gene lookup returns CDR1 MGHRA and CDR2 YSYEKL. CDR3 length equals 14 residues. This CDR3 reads CASSQDWGNQPQHF. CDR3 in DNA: TGCGCCAGCAGCCAAGATTGGGGCAATCAGCCCCAGCATTTT.

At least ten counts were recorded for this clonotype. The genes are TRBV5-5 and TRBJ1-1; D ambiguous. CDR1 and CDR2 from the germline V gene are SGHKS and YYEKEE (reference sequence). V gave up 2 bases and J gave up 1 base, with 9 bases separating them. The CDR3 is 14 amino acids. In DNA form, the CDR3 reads TGTGCCAGCAGCTTTTCAGAGGGGAACACTGAAGCTTTCTTT. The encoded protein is CASSFSEGNTEAFF.

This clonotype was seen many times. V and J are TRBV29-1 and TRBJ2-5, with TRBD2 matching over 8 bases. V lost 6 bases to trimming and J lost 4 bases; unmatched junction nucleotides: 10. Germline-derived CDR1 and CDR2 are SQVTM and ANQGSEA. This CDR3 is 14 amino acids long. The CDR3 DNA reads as TGCAGCGTGCCCCTCGCGGCGGGGGGAGAGACCCAGTACTTC. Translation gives CSVPLAAGGETQYF.

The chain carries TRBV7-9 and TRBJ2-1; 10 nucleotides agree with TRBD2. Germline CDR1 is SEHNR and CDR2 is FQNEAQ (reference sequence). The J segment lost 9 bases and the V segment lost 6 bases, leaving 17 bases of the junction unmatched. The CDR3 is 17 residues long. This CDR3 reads CASSRPGRGSSGGEQFF. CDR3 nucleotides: TGTGCCAGCAGTCGTCCGGGACGGGGCTCTAGCGGGGGTGAGCAGTTCTTC.

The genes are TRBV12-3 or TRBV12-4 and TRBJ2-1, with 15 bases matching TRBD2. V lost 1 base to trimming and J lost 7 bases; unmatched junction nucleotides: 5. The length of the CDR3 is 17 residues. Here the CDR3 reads CASSLEIGTSGRNEQFF. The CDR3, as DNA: TGTGCCAGCAGTTTAGAAATTGGGACTAGCGGGAGGAATGAGCAGTTCTTC.

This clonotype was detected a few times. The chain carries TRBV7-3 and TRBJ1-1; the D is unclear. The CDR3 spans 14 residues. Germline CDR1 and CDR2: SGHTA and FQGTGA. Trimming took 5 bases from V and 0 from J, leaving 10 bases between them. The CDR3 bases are TGTGCCAGCAGCCTACGAGGAGTGAACACTGAAGCTTTCTTT. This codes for CASSLRGVNTEAFF.

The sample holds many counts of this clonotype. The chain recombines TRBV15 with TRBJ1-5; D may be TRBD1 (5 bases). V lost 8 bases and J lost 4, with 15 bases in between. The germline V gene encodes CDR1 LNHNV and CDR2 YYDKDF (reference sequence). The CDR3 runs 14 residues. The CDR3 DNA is TGTGCCACCGACGGGGGAGGGCCTAATCAGCCCCAGCATTTT. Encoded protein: CATDGGGPNQPQHF. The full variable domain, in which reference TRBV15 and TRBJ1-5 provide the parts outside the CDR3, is DAMVIQNPRYQVTQFGKPVTLSCSQTLNHNVMYWYQQKSSQAPKLLFHYYDKDFNNEADTPDNFQSRRPNTSFCFLDIRSPGLGDTAMYLCATDGGGPNQPQHFGDGTRLSIL.

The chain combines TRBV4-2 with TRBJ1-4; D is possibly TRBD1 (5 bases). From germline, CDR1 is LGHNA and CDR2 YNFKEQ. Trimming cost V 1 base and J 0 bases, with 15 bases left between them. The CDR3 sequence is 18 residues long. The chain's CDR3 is CASSQGPGPLATNEKLFF. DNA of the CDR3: TGTGCCAGCAGCCAAGGACCGGGACCGCTAGCAACTAATGAAAAACTGTTTTTT.

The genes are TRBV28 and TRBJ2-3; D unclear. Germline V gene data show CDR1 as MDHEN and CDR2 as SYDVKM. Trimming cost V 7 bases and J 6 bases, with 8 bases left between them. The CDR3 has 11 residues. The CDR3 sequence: CASTRYDTQYF. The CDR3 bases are TGTGCCAGCACCCGGTATGATACGCAGTATTTT.

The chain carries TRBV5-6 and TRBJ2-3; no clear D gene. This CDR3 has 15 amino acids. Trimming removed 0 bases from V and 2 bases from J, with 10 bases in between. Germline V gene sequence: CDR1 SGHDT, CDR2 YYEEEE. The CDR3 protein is CASSLEVDPTDTQYF. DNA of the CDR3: TGTGCCAGCAGCTTGGAAGTTGACCCCACAGATACGCAGTATTTT.